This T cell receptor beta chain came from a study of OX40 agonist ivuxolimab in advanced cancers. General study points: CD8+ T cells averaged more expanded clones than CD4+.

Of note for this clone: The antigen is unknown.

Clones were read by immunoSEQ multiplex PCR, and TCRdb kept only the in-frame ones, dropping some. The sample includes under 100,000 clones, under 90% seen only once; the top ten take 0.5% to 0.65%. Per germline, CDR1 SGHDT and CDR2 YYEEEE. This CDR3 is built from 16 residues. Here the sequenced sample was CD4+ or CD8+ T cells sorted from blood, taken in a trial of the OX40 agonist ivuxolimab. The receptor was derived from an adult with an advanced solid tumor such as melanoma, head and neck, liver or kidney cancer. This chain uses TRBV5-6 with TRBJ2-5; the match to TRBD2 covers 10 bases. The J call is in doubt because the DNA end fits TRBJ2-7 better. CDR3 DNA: TGTGCCAGCAGCTTTTGGTCTAGCGGGAGCTCCTACGAGCAGTACTTC. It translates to CASSFWSSGSSYEQYF.